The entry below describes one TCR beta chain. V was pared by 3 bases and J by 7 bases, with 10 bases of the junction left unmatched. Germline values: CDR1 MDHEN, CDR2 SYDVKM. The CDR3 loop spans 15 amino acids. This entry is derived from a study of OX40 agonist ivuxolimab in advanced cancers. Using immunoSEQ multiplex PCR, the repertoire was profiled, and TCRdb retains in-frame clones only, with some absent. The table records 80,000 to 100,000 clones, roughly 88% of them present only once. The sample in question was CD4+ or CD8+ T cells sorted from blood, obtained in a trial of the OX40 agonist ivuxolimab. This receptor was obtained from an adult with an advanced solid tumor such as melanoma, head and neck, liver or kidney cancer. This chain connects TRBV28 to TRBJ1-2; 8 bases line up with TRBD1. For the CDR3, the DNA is TGTGCCAGCAGTTTTGCCGGACAGGGTAACGCTGGCTACACCTTC. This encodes CASSFAGQGNAGYTF.